This TCR beta chain was sequenced in a study of CD8 T cells in ankylosing spondylitis. The CDR3 sequence is 14 residues long. Trimming shortened V by 3 bases and J by 1 base, and 10 bases separated the two germline ends. Germline V gives CDR1 SGHRS, CDR2 YFSETQ. This clonotype turned up a few times. Its specificity is not known. TCRdb itself ran the 5' RACE reads through MiXCR, one entry per CDR3 protein. Here the sample spans approximately 290,000 distinct CDR3 sequences, 20% to 25% being singletons. Whole-study results and caveats: In the blood and synovial fluid of reactive arthritis, some motif variants had been previously reported. Disease-linked clones were reportedly significantly enriched in matched ankylosing spondylitis synovial fluid.

This chain joins TRBV5-1 and TRBJ1-1; tentative D call: TRBD1 (5 bases). The specimen was blood, either unsorted or a sorted T cell fraction (not recorded which). The TCR originated in a female donor with ankylosing spondylitis or in good health (not recorded which). DNA for the CDR3: TGCGCCAGCAGCTGGGGGACCCGGAACACTGAAGCTTTCTTT. Amino acid sequence: CASSWGTRNTEAFF. Drawing the rest from reference TRBV5-1 and TRBJ1-1, the complete variable domain is KAGVTQTPRYLIKTRGQQVTLSCSPISGHRSVSWYQQTPGQGLQFLFEYFSETQRNKGNFPGRFSGRQFSNSRSEMNVSTLELGDSALYLCASSWGTRNTEAFFGQGTRLTVV.